This T cell receptor beta chain is from a study of blood T cell repertoires in COVID-19. Across the whole study: In Cohort 3, a recovered donor had either two negative PCRs, clearance, or symptom resolution. In each case, the material was cDNA or gDNA derived from T cells, B-cell-depleted T cells, or PBMCs.

Individuals aged about 18 to 89 years were recruited from 24 US areas. Assignment of participants to cohorts was predicated upon participant-reported clinical history. Trimming stripped 5 bases from V and 10 bases from J, with 13 bases between. Germline CDR1 is MDHEN and CDR2 is SYDVKM. The CDR3 has 12 amino acids. The data were produced by immunoSEQ multiplex PCR, yet TCRdb's version contains in-frame clones alone and is incomplete. Here the sample spans approximately 150,000 clones, over 75% being singletons. The chain uses TRBV28 and TRBJ2-3; D gene unclear. This TCR came from a man aged 45-65 years in a cohort exposed to, infected with or recovered from COVID-19 (not recorded which). Sequenced: PBMCs or T cells enriched from blood (not recorded which). CDR3 residues: CASSAPPEPQYF. The CDR3 coding sequence is TGTGCCAGCAGTGCCCCCCCGGAGCCGCAGTATTTT.